This T cell receptor beta chain derives from a study of blood T cells in healthy people across ages. Whole-study findings and limits: Roughly linear age-related decline in beta diversity appeared, significant by age 40.

A second roughly 6 to 12 cycle PCR used barcoded and J-beta primers. One entry per CDR3 protein results from TCRdb running MiXCR on the 5' RACE reads. The table has about 1.6 million distinct CDR3 sequences, around 36% seen once. This clonotype was found a few times. Its antigen remains unidentified. The CDR3 is made up of 15 amino acids. In germline, CDR1 is SGDLS, CDR2 YYNGEE. V lost 1 base and J 8 bases, leaving 16 bases between the germline ends. The individuals who served as donors were healthy Caucasians living in Russia, aged about 6 to 90. The TCR was taken from a woman in her twenties or thirties in good health. The V and J genes are TRBV9 and TRBJ2-1; possible D gene TRBD2, 5 bases. Sequenced: blood. This chain's CDR3 is CASSVSSVLSDEQFF. CDR3 DNA sequence: TGTGCCAGCAGCGTAAGTAGCGTTTTGAGTGATGAGCAGTTCTTC.